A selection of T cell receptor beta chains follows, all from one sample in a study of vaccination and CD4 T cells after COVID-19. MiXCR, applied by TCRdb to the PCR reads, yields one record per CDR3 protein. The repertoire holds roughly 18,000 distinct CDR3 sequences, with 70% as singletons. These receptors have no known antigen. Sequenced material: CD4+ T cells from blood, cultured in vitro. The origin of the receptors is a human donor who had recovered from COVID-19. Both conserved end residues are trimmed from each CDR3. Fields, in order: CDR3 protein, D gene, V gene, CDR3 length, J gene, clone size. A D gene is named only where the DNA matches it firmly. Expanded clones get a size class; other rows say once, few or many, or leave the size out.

CDR3aa: ASIGTTSGSTDTQY; d_gene: TRBD2; v_gene: TRBV6-1; len: 14; j_gene: TRBJ2-3; abundance: -
CDR3aa: ASSLAWGTRTVWDTEAF; d_gene: -; v_gene: TRBV7-2; len: 17; j_gene: TRBJ1-1; abundance: once
CDR3aa: ASSPGGAMNTEAF; d_gene: -; v_gene: TRBV27; len: 13; j_gene: TRBJ1-1; abundance: few
CDR3aa: ASSSRGTELGTQY; d_gene: -; v_gene: TRBV28; len: 13; j_gene: TRBJ2-3; abundance: once
CDR3aa: ASSLSRTDTQY; d_gene: -; v_gene: TRBV7-3; len: 11; j_gene: TRBJ2-3; abundance: -
CDR3aa: SARFGGPGETQY; d_gene: -; v_gene: TRBV20-1; len: 12; j_gene: TRBJ2-5; abundance: -
CDR3aa: ASSLSTGANEKLF; d_gene: -; v_gene: TRBV7-9; len: 13; j_gene: TRBJ1-4; abundance: -
CDR3aa: ATRAAGVEGYT; d_gene: -; v_gene: TRBV24-1; len: 11; j_gene: TRBJ1-2; abundance: few
CDR3aa: AWTRGGTEAF; d_gene: -; v_gene: TRBV30; len: 10; j_gene: TRBJ1-1; abundance: -
CDR3aa: ASSIGAVQYGYT; d_gene: -; v_gene: TRBV19; len: 12; j_gene: TRBJ1-2; abundance: -
CDR3aa: SARGTRGWFSGELF; d_gene: TRBD1; v_gene: TRBV20-1; len: 14; j_gene: TRBJ2-2; abundance: medium-sized
CDR3aa: ATSVRGNTEAF; d_gene: -; v_gene: TRBV15; len: 11; j_gene: TRBJ1-1; abundance: -
CDR3aa: ASSSTSGSLSGVYNEQF; d_gene: TRBD2; v_gene: TRBV7-3; len: 17; j_gene: TRBJ2-1; abundance: -
CDR3aa: AWSVSSGKGTQY; d_gene: -; v_gene: TRBV30; len: 12; j_gene: TRBJ2-3; abundance: -
CDR3aa: ASGTSGSNTQY; d_gene: TRBD2; v_gene: TRBV6-4; len: 11; j_gene: TRBJ2-3; abundance: -
CDR3aa: ASPVGPSHGGTIY; d_gene: -; v_gene: TRBV21-1; len: 13; j_gene: TRBJ1-3; abundance: few
CDR3aa: ASSVGADYQETQY; d_gene: -; v_gene: TRBV9; len: 13; j_gene: TRBJ2-5; abundance: -
CDR3aa: ASSTPRQGEYYGYT; d_gene: TRBD1; v_gene: TRBV19; len: 14; j_gene: TRBJ1-2; abundance: -
CDR3aa: AISNGLAGFGATGETLAKNIQY; d_gene: TRBD2; v_gene: TRBV10-3; len: 22; j_gene: TRBJ2-4; abundance: -
CDR3aa: ATSDRGISTDTQY; d_gene: -; v_gene: TRBV24-1; len: 13; j_gene: TRBJ2-3; abundance: -
CDR3aa: ASGSSRGGIAKNIQY; d_gene: TRBD2; v_gene: TRBV6-1; len: 15; j_gene: TRBJ2-4; abundance: -
CDR3aa: SARGQGYGYT; d_gene: TRBD1; v_gene: TRBV20-1; len: 10; j_gene: TRBJ1-2; abundance: few
CDR3aa: ASSFRQGIGQPQH; d_gene: -; v_gene: TRBV6-2/TRBV6-3; len: 13; j_gene: TRBJ1-5; abundance: -
CDR3aa: SAAYRDYGFTDTQY; d_gene: TRBD2; v_gene: TRBV20-1; len: 14; j_gene: TRBJ2-3; abundance: -
CDR3aa: ASRAGTGVWETQY; d_gene: -; v_gene: TRBV11-2; len: 13; j_gene: TRBJ2-5; abundance: -
CDR3aa: ASSLKEGYQPQH; d_gene: -; v_gene: TRBV19; len: 12; j_gene: TRBJ1-5; abundance: -
CDR3aa: SASGTGDSYNEQF; d_gene: TRBD1; v_gene: TRBV20-1; len: 13; j_gene: TRBJ2-1; abundance: -
CDR3aa: ASSLAQRHAF; d_gene: -; v_gene: TRBV7-9; len: 10; j_gene: TRBJ2-1; abundance: -
CDR3aa: SHSSPLAGDQDTQY; d_gene: TRBD2; v_gene: TRBV20-1; len: 14; j_gene: TRBJ2-3; abundance: few
CDR3aa: ASRDRVNIQY; d_gene: TRBD1; v_gene: TRBV2; len: 10; j_gene: TRBJ2-4; abundance: -
CDR3aa: ATSERKDSPNQPQH; d_gene: -; v_gene: TRBV24-1; len: 14; j_gene: TRBJ1-5; abundance: -
CDR3aa: ASSPTRWKPGTGNTEAF; d_gene: -; v_gene: TRBV7-9; len: 17; j_gene: TRBJ1-1; abundance: -
CDR3aa: ASGSGGSPGELF; d_gene: -; v_gene: TRBV6-1; len: 12; j_gene: TRBJ2-2; abundance: -
CDR3aa: ASSQNSGAYNEQF; d_gene: -; v_gene: TRBV4-2; len: 13; j_gene: TRBJ2-1; abundance: -
CDR3aa: ASIMTANTGELL; d_gene: -; v_gene: TRBV28; len: 12; j_gene: TRBJ2-2; abundance: -
CDR3aa: SASQTGANNGYT; d_gene: -; v_gene: TRBV20-1; len: 12; j_gene: TRBJ1-2; abundance: -
CDR3aa: ASSATGLSLGNQPQH; d_gene: -; v_gene: TRBV19; len: 15; j_gene: TRBJ1-5; abundance: -
CDR3aa: ASSYFPPGQADDNEQF; d_gene: TRBD1; v_gene: TRBV6-2/TRBV6-3; len: 16; j_gene: TRBJ2-1; abundance: -
CDR3aa: AWKLLQVSYT; d_gene: -; v_gene: TRBV30; len: 10; j_gene: TRBJ1-2; abundance: -
CDR3aa: SAQNRGQGGVSPLH; d_gene: TRBD1; v_gene: TRBV20-1; len: 14; j_gene: TRBJ1-6; abundance: few
CDR3aa: ATSEGQGGEQY; d_gene: TRBD2; v_gene: TRBV15; len: 11; j_gene: TRBJ2-7; abundance: -
CDR3aa: ASSLVYGGPYEQY; d_gene: -; v_gene: TRBV5-1; len: 13; j_gene: TRBJ2-7; abundance: -
CDR3aa: ASRPARGSYNSPLH; d_gene: -; v_gene: TRBV7-2; len: 14; j_gene: TRBJ1-6; abundance: -
CDR3aa: SAPMPRGYSNQPQH; d_gene: -; v_gene: TRBV20-1; len: 14; j_gene: TRBJ1-5; abundance: -
CDR3aa: ASSQLLLMGFANTGELF; d_gene: -; v_gene: TRBV4-2; len: 17; j_gene: TRBJ2-2; abundance: -
CDR3aa: ASSILQGNEQY; d_gene: TRBD1; v_gene: TRBV11-2; len: 11; j_gene: TRBJ2-7; abundance: -
CDR3aa: ASRGRTWVEQPQH; d_gene: -; v_gene: TRBV16; len: 13; j_gene: TRBJ1-5; abundance: -
CDR3aa: ASSYSGGSYEQY; d_gene: TRBD2; v_gene: TRBV6-5; len: 12; j_gene: TRBJ2-7; abundance: -
CDR3aa: ASILQGALISSGANVLT; d_gene: TRBD1; v_gene: TRBV27; len: 17; j_gene: TRBJ2-6; abundance: -
CDR3aa: ASSAVGQGRYNEQF; d_gene: TRBD1; v_gene: TRBV28; len: 14; j_gene: TRBJ2-1; abundance: -
CDR3aa: ASSTHNANTGELF; d_gene: -; v_gene: TRBV7-9; len: 13; j_gene: TRBJ2-2; abundance: -